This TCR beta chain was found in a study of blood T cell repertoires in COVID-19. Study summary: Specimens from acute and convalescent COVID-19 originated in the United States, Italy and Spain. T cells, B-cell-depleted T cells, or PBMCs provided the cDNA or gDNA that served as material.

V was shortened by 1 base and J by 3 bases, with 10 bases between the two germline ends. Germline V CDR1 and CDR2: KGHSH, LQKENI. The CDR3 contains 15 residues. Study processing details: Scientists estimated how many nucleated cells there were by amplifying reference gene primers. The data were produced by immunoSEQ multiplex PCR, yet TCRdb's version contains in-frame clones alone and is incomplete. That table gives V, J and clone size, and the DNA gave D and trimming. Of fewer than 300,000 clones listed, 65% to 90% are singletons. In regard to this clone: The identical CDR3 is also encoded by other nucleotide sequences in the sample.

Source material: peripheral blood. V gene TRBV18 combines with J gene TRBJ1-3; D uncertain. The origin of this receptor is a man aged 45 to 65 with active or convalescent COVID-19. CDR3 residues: CASSPQGGLGNTIYF. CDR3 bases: TGTGCCAGCTCACCACAGGGCGGACTTGGAAACACCATATATTTT.